What follows are 4 T cell receptor beta chains derived from one specimen sequenced in a study of patients and donors after allogeneic stem cell transplantation. TCRdb recomputed calls from the RT-PCR reads with MiXCR, one row per CDR3 protein. In the table there are 390,000 or so distinct CDR3 sequences, approximately 16% of which are singletons. The source material was blood, either unsorted or a sorted T cell fraction (not recorded which). The receptors were sampled from a human donor who was either an allogeneic HSCT recipient or a stem cell or donor lymphocyte infusion donor (not recorded which). It is not recorded whose cells these are; they may come from a transplant donor.

J is TRBJ2-3 and V is TRBV7-2; D is uncertain. Germline values: CDR1 SGHTA, CDR2 FQGNSA. V was pared by 1 base and J by 6 bases, with 11 bases between. CDR3 size: 14 residues. CDR3 bases: TGTGCCAGCAGCTTAGATGGCTCTTGGGATACGCAGTATTTT. Protein product: CASSLDGSWDTQYF.

This clonotype was recorded many times. V gene TRBV11-2 combines with J gene TRBJ2-7; 10 bases line up with TRBD2. After removal of 6 bases from V and 3 bases from J, the junction contained 11 bases not matched to a gene. This CDR3 contains 16 residues. From germline, CDR1 is SGHAT and CDR2 FQNNGV. The CDR3 DNA reads as TGTGCCAGCAGATCACCTCGGACTAGCGGTTACTACGAGCAGTACTTC. Protein: CASRSPRTSGYYEQYF.

This clonotype was counted ten times or more. The chain recombines TRBV20-1 with TRBJ1-2, with a tentative D call TRBD1 (5 bases). The germline gives CDR1 DFQATT, CDR2 SNEGSKA (reference sequence). The ends were cut back, 6 bases at V and 2 bases at J, with 13 bases in the middle. There are 13 residues in the CDR3. CDR3 DNA: TGCAGTGCAGAGGTGGGGGGGAACTATGGCTACACCTTC. It translates to CSAEVGGNYGYTF.

The CDR3 DNA is TGTGCCAGCAGTGAAACTAACAGGGATACTGAAGCTTTCTTT. This codes for CASSETNRDTEAFF. This chain uses TRBV25-1 with TRBJ1-1; D is possibly TRBD1 (6 bases). Germline loops: CDR1 MGHDK, CDR2 SYGVNS. CDR3 length equals 14 residues. V was cut by 2 bases and J by 5 bases, with 12 bases left in between. The variable domain in full, completed from reference TRBV25-1 and TRBJ1-1, reads EADIYQTPRYLVIGTGKKITLECSQTMGHDKMYWYQQDPGMELHLIHYSYGVNSTEKGDLSSESTVSRIRTEHFPLTLESARPSHTSQYLCASSETNRDTEAFFGQGTRLTVV.